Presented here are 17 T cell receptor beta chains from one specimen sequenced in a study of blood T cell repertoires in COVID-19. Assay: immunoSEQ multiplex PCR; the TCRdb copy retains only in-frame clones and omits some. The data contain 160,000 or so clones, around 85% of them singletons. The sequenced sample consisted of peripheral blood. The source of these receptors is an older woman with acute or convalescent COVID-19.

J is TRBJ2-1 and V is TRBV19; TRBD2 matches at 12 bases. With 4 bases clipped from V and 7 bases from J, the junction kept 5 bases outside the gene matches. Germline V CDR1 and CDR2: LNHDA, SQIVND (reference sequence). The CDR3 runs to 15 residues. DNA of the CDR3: TGTGCCAGTAGTACCCTAGCGGGGGGGTTTAATGAGCAGTTCTTC. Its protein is CASSTLAGGFNEQFF.

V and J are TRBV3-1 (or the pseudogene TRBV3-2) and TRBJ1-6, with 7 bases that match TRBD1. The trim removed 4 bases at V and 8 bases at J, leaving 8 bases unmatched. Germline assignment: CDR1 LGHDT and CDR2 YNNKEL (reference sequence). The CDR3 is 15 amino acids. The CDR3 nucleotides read TGTGCCAGCAGCCGAGGGGACAGTCCTCATTCACCCCTCCACTTT. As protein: CASSRGDSPHSPLHF.

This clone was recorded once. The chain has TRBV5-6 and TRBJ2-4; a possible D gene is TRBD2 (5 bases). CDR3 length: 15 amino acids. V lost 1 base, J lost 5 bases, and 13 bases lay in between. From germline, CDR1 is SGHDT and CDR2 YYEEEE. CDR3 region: CASSLRGPKENIQYF. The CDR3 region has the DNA TGTGCCAGCAGCTTGCGGGGTCCGAAGGAAAACATTCAGTACTTC.

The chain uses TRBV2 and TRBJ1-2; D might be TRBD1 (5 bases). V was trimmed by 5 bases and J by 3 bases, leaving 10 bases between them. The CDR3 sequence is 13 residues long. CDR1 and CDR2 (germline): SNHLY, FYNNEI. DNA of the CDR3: TGTGCCAGCAGTTACGGGGGGGACTATGGCTACACCTTC. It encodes CASSYGGDYGYTF.

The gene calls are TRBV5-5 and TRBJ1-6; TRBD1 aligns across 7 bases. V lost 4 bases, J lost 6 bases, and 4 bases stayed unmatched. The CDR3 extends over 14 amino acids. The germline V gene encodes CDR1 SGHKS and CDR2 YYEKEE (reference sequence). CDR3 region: CASSRQGGNSPLHF. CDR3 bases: TGTGCCAGCAGCCGACAGGGTGGTAATTCACCCCTCCACTTT. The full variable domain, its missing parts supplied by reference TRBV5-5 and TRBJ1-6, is DAGVTQSPTHLIKTRGQQVTLRCSPISGHKSVSWYQQVLGQGPQFIFQYYEKEERGRGNFPDRFSARQFPNYSSELNVNALLLGDSALYLCASSRQGGNSPLHFGNGTRLTVT.

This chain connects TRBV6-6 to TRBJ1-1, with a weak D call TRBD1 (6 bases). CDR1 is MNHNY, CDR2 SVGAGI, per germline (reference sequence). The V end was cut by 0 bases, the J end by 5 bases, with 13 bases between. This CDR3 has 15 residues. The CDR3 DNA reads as TGTGCCAGCAGTTACTCGCCCAACAGGGATACTGAAGCTTTCTTT. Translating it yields CASSYSPNRDTEAFF.

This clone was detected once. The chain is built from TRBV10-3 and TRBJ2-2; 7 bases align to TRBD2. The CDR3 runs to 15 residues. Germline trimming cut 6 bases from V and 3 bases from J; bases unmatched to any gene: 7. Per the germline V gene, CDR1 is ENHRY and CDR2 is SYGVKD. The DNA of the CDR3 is TGTGCCATCAGCAGTGGGGGGGGTTACACCGGGGAGCTGTTTTTT. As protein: CAISSGGGYTGELFF.

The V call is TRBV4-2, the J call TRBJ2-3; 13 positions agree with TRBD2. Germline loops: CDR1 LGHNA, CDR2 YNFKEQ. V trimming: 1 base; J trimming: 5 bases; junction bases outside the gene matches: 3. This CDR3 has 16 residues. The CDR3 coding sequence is TGTGCCAGCAGCCAAGGACTAGCGGGGGGTGTAGATACGCAGTATTTT. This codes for CASSQGLAGGVDTQYF.

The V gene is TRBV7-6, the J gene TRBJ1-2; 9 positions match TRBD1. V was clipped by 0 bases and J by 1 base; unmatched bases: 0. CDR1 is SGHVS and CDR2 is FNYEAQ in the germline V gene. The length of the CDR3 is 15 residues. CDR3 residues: CASSLATGGNYGYTF. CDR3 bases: TGTGCCAGCAGCTTAGCGACAGGGGGTAACTATGGCTACACCTTC.

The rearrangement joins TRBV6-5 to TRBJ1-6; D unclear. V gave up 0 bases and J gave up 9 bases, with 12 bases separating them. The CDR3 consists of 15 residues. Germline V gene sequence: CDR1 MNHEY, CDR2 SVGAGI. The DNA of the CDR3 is TGTGCCAGCAGTTACTCAGCAGGAATAGGTTCACCCCTCCACTTT. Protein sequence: CASSYSAGIGSPLHF.

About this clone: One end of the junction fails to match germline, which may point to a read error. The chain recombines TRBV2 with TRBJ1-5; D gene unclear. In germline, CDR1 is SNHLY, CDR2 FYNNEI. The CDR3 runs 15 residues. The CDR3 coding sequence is TGTGCCAGCTGTGAGGAGGGCATAAACAATCAGCCCCAGCATTTT. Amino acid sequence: CASCEEGINNQPQHF. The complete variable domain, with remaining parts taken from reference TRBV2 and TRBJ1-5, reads EPEVTQTPSHQVTQMGQEVILRCVPISNHLYFYWYRQILGQKVEFLVSFYNNEISEKSEIFDDQFSVERPDGSNFTLKIRSTKLEDSAMYFCASCEEGINNQPQHFGDGTRLSIL.

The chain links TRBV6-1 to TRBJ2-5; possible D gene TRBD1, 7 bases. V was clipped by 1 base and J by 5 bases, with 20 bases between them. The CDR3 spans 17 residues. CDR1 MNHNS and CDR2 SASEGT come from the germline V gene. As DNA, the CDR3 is TGTGCCAGCAGTGAAGAGGGGGGCAGGGGGTTCCTCGAGACCCAGTACTTC. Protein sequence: CASSEEGGRGFLETQYF.

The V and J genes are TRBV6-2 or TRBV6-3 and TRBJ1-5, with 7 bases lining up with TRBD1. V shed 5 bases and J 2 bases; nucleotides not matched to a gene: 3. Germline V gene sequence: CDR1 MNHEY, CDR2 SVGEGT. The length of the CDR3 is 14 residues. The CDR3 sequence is CASSDRVGNQPQHF. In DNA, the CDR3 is TGTGCCAGCAGTGACAGGGTTGGCAATCAGCCCCAGCATTTT.

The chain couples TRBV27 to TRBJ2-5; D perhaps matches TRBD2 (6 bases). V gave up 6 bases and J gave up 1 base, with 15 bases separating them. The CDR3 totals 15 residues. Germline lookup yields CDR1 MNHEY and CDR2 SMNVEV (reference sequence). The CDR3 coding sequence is TGTGCCAGCAGCCGTTTTGGGACTTCCCAAGAGACCCAGTACTTC. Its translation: CASSRFGTSQETQYF.

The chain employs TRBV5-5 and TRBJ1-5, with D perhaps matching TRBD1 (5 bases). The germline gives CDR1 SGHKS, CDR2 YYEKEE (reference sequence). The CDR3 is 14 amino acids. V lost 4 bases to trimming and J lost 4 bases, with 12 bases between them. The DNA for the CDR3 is TGTGCCAGCAGCCTATGGACAACTAATCAGCCCCAGCATTTT. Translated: CASSLWTTNQPQHF.

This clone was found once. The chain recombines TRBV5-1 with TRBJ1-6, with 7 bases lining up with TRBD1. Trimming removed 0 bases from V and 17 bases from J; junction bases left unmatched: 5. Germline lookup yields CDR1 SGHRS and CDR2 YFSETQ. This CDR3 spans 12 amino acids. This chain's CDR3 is CASSLGDSWIHF. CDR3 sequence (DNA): TGCGCCAGCAGCTTGGGGGACAGCTGGATCCACTTT. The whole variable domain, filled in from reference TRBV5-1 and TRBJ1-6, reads KAGVTQTPRYLIKTRGQQVTLSCSPISGHRSVSWYQQTPGQGLQFLFEYFSETQRNKGNFPGRFSGRQFSNSRSEMNVSTLELGDSALYLCASSLGDSWIHFGNGTRLTVT.

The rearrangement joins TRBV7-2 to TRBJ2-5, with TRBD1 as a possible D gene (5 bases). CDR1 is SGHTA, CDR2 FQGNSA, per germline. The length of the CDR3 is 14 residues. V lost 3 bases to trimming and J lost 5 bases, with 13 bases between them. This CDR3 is CASSFYGAGETQYF. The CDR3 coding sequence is TGTGCCAGCAGCTTTTATGGGGCTGGGGAGACCCAGTACTTC.